This T cell receptor beta chain was obtained from a study of shared clonotypes between healthy human individuals. Germline CDR1 and CDR2: GTSNPN and SVGIG (reference sequence). This CDR3 has 14 amino acids. Trimming at V came to 4 bases and at J to 10 bases, leaving 8 bases not matched to a gene. Naive CD8 cells, CD45RO-negative and positively selected for CCR7, excluded terminally differentiated effector memory CD45RA+ cells. The table came from immunoSEQ multiplex PCR; TCRdb's copy has only in-frame clones and leaves some out. Altogether hundreds of thousands of clones are present, 95% to 97% being singletons, with the ten largest covering around 0.1%.

This sequence joins TRBV30 and TRBJ1-6; 9 bases align to TRBD1. Sequences were obtained from naive CD8+ T cells sorted from blood. This clonotype was sampled from a woman aged 25 to 45 in good health. As DNA, the CDR3 is TGTGCCTGGACTACCGGGACAGGGTCCTCACCCCTCCACTTT. Amino acid sequence: CAWTTGTGSSPLHF.